The rows below give T cell receptor beta chains drawn from one sample of a study of CD8 T cells in ankylosing spondylitis. In TCRdb, the 5' RACE reads were re-called with MiXCR into one record per CDR3 protein. There are roughly 490,000 distinct CDR3 sequences in the sample; about 5.7% occur only once, and under 4.5% lies in the top ten. The sequenced material came from blood, either unsorted or a sorted T cell fraction (not recorded which). The source is a male donor with ankylosing spondylitis. The CDR3 runs from the conserved cysteine through the conserved F or W. Each record gives: D gene, J gene, clone size, V gene, CDR3 protein, CDR3 DNA. D genes are given only for firm matches. Where a row states a size, it is once, few, many or the class of an expanded clone; other rows omit it.

D: .
J: TRBJ2-7
size: many
V: TRBV18
CDR3: CASSPGEEQYF
DNA: TGTGCCAGCTCACCAGGGGAAGAGCAGTACTTC

D: .
J: TRBJ1-4
size: many
V: TRBV5-1
CDR3: CASSYATGSTNEKLFF
DNA: TGCGCCAGCAGCTACGCAACAGGGTCTACTAATGAAAAACTGTTTTTT

D: TRBD1
J: TRBJ1-5
size: many
V: TRBV7-2
CDR3: CASSLVGQGNQPQHF
DNA: TGTGCCAGCAGCTTAGTGGGACAGGGGAATCAGCCCCAGCATTTT

D: .
J: TRBJ2-2
size: .
V: TRBV5-1
CDR3: CASSLGSLNTGELFF
DNA: TGCGCCAGCAGCTTGGGTTCTCTGAACACCGGGGAGCTGTTTTTT

D: TRBD1
J: TRBJ1-1
size: many
V: TRBV5-1
CDR3: CASSLSGQGATEAFF
DNA: TGCGCCAGCAGCTTGTCGGGACAGGGGGCCACTGAAGCTTTCTTT

D: TRBD2
J: TRBJ2-3
size: many
V: TRBV4-2
CDR3: CASSQEATSGGRTDTQYF
DNA: TGTGCCAGCAGCCAAGAAGCCACTAGCGGGGGCCGCACAGATACGCAGTATTTT

D: .
J: TRBJ1-2
size: many
V: TRBV12-3/TRBV12-4
CDR3: CASSLGTMNGYTF
DNA: TGTGCCAGCAGTTTGGGGACGATGAATGGCTACACCTTC

D: .
J: TRBJ2-7
size: many
V: TRBV2
CDR3: CASSDQGRVYEQYF
DNA: TGTGCCAGCAGTGATCAGGGACGAGTTTACGAGCAGTACTTC

D: TRBD1
J: TRBJ1-2
size: few
V: TRBV20-1
CDR3: CSAPRQGAGYGYTF
DNA: TGCAGTGCTCCGCGACAGGGGGCTGGTTATGGCTACACCTTC

D: TRBD2
J: TRBJ2-1
size: many
V: TRBV7-8
CDR3: CASSLGRTSGSVYNEQFF
DNA: TGTGCCAGCAGCTTAGGGCGGACTAGCGGGAGTGTATACAATGAGCAGTTCTTC

D: TRBD2
J: TRBJ2-1
size: .
V: TRBV20-1
CDR3: CSVLRSGGGDNEQFF
DNA: TGCAGTGTATTAAGGAGCGGGGGAGGCGACAATGAGCAGTTCTTC

D: .
J: TRBJ1-2
size: many
V: TRBV5-1
CDR3: CASSWAVGFDGYTF
DNA: TGCGCCAGCAGCTGGGCGGTGGGGTTCGATGGCTACACCTTC

D: .
J: TRBJ2-3
size: many
V: TRBV6-5
CDR3: CASSYPGGADTDTQYF
DNA: TGTGCCAGCAGTTACCCGGGCGGAGCTGACACAGATACGCAGTATTTT

D: .
J: TRBJ2-5
size: many
V: TRBV28
CDR3: CASRRTSGQETQYF
DNA: TGTGCCAGCAGACGGACGAGCGGCCAAGAGACCCAGTACTTC

D: TRBD1
J: TRBJ1-1
size: .
V: TRBV6-1
CDR3: CASSLDRGQNEAFF
DNA: TGTGCCAGCAGCTTGGACAGGGGGCAGAATGAAGCTTTCTTT

D: TRBD1
J: TRBJ2-3
size: .
V: TRBV7-2
CDR3: CASRTGTGADTQYF
DNA: TGTGCCAGCAGGACCGGGACAGGGGCAGATACGCAGTATTTT

D: .
J: TRBJ2-2
size: many
V: TRBV5-6
CDR3: CASRHGYPAVLNTGELFF
DNA: TGTGCCAGCAGGCATGGTTACCCCGCTGTTTTGAACACCGGGGAGCTGTTTTTT

D: .
J: TRBJ1-1
size: many
V: TRBV11-2
CDR3: CASRGVNTEAFF
DNA: TGTGCCAGCAGAGGAGTCAACACTGAAGCTTTCTTT

D: TRBD1
J: TRBJ2-1
size: few
V: TRBV28
CDR3: CASSSGDRTYNEQFF
DNA: TGTGCCAGCAGTTCAGGGGACAGGACCTACAATGAGCAGTTCTTC

D: .
J: TRBJ2-5
size: .
V: TRBV20-1
CDR3: CSATGETLGPETQYF
DNA: TGCAGTGCCACGGGCGAGACACTCGGCCCGGAGACCCAGTACTTC

D: TRBD2
J: TRBJ2-7
size: many
V: TRBV28
CDR3: CASSLRASGIYEQYF
DNA: TGTGCCAGCAGTTTAAGGGCTAGCGGGATTTACGAGCAGTACTTC

D: .
J: TRBJ2-3
size: .
V: TRBV6-5
CDR3: CASSYSKGGGTDTQYF
DNA: TGTGCCAGCAGTTACTCGAAGGGCGGAGGCACAGATACGCAGTATTTT

D: .
J: TRBJ2-1
size: few
V: TRBV20-1
CDR3: CSALQGVYNEQFF
DNA: TGCAGTGCCTTACAGGGCGTATACAATGAGCAGTTCTTC

D: .
J: TRBJ2-2
size: .
V: TRBV5-6
CDR3: CAIGLRGNTGELFF
DNA: TGTGCCATCGGCCTCAGAGGGAACACCGGGGAGCTGTTTTTT

D: .
J: TRBJ2-4
size: many
V: TRBV7-2
CDR3: CASSQGRTPIRNIQYF
DNA: TGTGCCAGCAGCCAAGGGCGCACCCCAATAAGGAACATTCAGTACTTC

D: .
J: TRBJ1-1
size: many
V: TRBV5-6
CDR3: CASSSPGRYTEAFF
DNA: TGTGCCAGCAGCTCCCCAGGGAGGTACACTGAAGCTTTCTTT

D: .
J: TRBJ1-5
size: .
V: TRBV20-1
CDR3: CSASAETNQPQHF
DNA: TGCAGTGCTAGCGCGGAAACCAATCAGCCCCAGCATTTT

D: .
J: TRBJ2-5
size: many
V: TRBV4-2
CDR3: CASSQALSSYQETQYF
DNA: TGTGCCAGCAGCCAAGCTCTAAGTTCGTACCAAGAGACCCAGTACTTC

D: TRBD1
J: TRBJ1-1
size: many
V: TRBV5-4
CDR3: CASSPKTGVGTEAFF
DNA: TGTGCCAGCAGCCCGAAGACAGGGGTTGGCACTGAAGCTTTCTTT

D: TRBD1
J: TRBJ1-5
size: many
V: TRBV24-1
CDR3: CATSDLLKDRGLPQPQHF
DNA: TGTGCCACCAGTGATTTGCTTAAGGACAGGGGGCTCCCTCAGCCCCAGCATTTT

D: .
J: TRBJ1-2
size: .
V: TRBV18
CDR3: CASSSVRTSWNYGYTF
DNA: TGTGCCAGCTCATCCGTCCGGACATCATGGAACTATGGCTACACCTTC

D: .
J: TRBJ2-2
size: many
V: TRBV20-1
CDR3: CSARDPPREDTGELFF
DNA: TGCAGTGCTAGAGATCCCCCCAGGGAAGACACCGGGGAGCTGTTTTTT

D: .
J: TRBJ2-1
size: few
V: TRBV5-1
CDR3: CASSGGNTLLYNEQFF
DNA: TGCGCCAGCAGTGGGGGGAACACCCTCCTGTACAATGAGCAGTTCTTC

D: TRBD2
J: TRBJ2-3
size: .
V: TRBV29-1
CDR3: CSVGTSGRGGDTQYF
DNA: TGCAGCGTTGGAACTAGCGGGAGGGGAGGGGATACGCAGTATTTT

D: TRBD2
J: TRBJ2-3
size: few
V: TRBV7-9
CDR3: CASSLKLADPTDTQYF
DNA: TGTGCCAGCAGCTTAAAACTAGCGGACCCCACAGATACGCAGTATTTT